The source of this T cell receptor beta chain is a study of blood T cell repertoires in COVID-19. Cohorts were determined from participant-reported clinical history. All exposed participants met a person with COVID-19 within 2 weeks before entering the study. Using immunoSEQ multiplex PCR, the repertoire was profiled, and TCRdb retains in-frame clones only, with some absent. The sample holds 350,000 or so clones, more than 70% seen once. Germline-derived CDR1 and CDR2 are WNHNN and SYGVQD (reference sequence). With V trimmed by 2 bases and J by 2 bases, 0 bases remained unmatched. The CDR3 sequence is 14 residues long.

The source is a woman in her 30s who had been exposed to COVID-19. The specimen sequenced was PBMCs or T cells enriched from blood (not recorded which). The V call is TRBV10-1, the J call TRBJ2-1, with 7 bases identical to TRBD1. The CDR3 bases are TGCGCCAGCAGTGAGGGGACAGCCTACAATGAGCAGTTCTTC. Encoded protein: CASSEGTAYNEQFF.